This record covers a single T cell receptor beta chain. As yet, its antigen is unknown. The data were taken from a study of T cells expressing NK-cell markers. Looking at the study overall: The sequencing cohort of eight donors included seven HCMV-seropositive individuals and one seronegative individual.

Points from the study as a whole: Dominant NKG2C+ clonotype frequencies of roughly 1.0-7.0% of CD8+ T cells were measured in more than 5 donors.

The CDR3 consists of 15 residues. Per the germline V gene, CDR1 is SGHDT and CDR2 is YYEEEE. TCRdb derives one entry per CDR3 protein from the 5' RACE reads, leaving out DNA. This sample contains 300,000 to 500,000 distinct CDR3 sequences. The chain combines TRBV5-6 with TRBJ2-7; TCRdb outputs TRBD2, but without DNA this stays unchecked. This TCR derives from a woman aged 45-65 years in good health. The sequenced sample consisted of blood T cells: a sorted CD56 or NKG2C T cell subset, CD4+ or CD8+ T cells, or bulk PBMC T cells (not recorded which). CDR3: CASSLSGTSSYEQYF.